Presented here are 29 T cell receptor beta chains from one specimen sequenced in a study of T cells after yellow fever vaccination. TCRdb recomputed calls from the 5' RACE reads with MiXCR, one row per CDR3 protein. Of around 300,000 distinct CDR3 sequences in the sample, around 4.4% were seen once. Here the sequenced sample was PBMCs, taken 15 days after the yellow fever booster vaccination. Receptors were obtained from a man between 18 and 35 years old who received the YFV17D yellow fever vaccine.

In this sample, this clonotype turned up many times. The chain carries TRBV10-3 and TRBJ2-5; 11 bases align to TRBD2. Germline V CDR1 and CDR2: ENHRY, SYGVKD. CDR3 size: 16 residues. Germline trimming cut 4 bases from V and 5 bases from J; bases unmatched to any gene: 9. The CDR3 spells CAISVTTVAGGETQYF. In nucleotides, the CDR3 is TGTGCCATCAGTGTGACGACTGTAGCGGGGGGGGAGACCCAGTACTTC.

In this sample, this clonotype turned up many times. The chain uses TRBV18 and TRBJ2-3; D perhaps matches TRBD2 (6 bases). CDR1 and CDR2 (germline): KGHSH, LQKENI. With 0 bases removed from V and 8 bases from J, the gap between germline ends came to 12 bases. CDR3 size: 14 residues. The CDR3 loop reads CASSPPLAGGTQYF. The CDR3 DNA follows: TGTGCCAGCTCACCACCACTAGCAGGAGGTACGCAGTATTTT.

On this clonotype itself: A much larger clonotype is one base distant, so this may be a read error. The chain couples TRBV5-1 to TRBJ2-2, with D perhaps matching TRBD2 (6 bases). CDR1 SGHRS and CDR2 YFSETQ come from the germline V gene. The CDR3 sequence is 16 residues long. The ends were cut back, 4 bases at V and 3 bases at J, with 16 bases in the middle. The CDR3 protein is CASSPGGGSYTGELFF. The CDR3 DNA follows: TGCGCCAGCAGCCCTGGGGGAGGTTCGTACACCGGGGAGCTGTTTTTT.

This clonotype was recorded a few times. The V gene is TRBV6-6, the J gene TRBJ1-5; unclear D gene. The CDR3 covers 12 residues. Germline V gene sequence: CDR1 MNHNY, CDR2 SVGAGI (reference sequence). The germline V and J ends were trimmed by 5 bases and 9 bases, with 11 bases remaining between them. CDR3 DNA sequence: TGTGCCAGCAGTCGAGACACGCCGCCCCAGCATTTT. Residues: CASSRDTPPQHF.

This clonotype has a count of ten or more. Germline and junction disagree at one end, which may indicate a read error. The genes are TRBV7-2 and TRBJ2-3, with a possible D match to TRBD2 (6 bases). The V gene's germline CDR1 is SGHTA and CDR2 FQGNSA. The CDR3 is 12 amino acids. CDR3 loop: CASSIAGGYPYF. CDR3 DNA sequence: TGTGCCAGCAGCATAGCCGGGGGTTATCCCTATTTT. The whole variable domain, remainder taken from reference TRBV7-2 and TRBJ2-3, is GAGVSQSPSNKVTEKGKDVELRCDPISGHTALYWYRQSLGQGLEFLIYFQGNSAPDKSGLPSDRFSAERTGGSVSTLTIQRTQQEDSAVYLCASSIAGGYPYFGPGTRLTVL.

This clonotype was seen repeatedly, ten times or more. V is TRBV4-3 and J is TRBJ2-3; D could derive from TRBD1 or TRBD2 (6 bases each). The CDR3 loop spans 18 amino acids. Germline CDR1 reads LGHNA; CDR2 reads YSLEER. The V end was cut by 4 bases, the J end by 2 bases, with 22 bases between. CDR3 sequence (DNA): TGCGCCAGCAGCCGAGGGGGTGGAGGGCGCGGATTCACAGATACGCAGTATTTT. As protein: CASSRGGGGRGFTDTQYF.

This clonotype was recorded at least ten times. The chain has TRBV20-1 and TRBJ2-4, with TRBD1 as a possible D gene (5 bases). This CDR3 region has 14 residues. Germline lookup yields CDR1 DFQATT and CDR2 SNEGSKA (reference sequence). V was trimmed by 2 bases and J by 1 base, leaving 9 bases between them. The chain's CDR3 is CSARLGVAKNIQYF. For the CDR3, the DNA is TGCAGTGCTAGACTAGGGGTTGCCAAAAACATTCAGTACTTC.

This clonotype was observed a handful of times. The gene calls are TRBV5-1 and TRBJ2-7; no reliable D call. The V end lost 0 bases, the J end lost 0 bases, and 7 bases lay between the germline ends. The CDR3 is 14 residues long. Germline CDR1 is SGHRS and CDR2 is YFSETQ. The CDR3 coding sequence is TGCGCCAGCAGCTTGGAACCGATCTCCTACGAGCAGTACTTC. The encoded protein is CASSLEPISYEQYF.

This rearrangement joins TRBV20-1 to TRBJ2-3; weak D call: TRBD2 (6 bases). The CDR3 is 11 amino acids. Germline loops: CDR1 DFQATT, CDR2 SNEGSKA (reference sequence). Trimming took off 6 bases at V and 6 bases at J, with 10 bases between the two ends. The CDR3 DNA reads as TGCAGTGCCGGAGGGGAGGATACGCAGTATTTT. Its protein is CSAGGEDTQYF.

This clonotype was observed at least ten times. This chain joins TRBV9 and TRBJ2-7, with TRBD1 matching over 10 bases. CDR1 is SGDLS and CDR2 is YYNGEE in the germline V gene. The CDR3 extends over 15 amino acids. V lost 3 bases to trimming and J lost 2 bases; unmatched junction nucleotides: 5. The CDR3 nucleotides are TGTGCCAGCAGCGGTGGGACAGGGGTAACCTACGAGCAGTACTTC. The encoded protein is CASSGGTGVTYEQYF.

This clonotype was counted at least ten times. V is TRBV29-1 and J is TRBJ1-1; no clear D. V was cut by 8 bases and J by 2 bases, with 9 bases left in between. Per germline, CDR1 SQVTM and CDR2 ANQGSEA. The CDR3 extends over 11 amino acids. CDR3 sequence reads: CSTATNTEAFF. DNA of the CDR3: TGCAGCACTGCCACTAACACTGAAGCTTTCTTT.

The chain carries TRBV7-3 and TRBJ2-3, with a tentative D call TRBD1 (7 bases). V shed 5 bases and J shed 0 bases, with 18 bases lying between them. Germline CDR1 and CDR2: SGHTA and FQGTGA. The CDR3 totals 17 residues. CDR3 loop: CASSPQGGAPSTDTQYF. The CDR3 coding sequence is TGTGCCAGCAGCCCCCAGGGGGGTGCACCTAGCACAGATACGCAGTATTTT.

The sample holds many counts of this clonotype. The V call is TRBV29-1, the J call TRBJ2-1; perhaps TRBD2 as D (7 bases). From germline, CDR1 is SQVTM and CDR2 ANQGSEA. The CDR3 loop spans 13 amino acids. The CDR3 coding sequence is TGCAGTTCGCGGGGGCGTCTCCGCCATGAGCAGTTCTTC. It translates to CSSRGRLRHEQFF.

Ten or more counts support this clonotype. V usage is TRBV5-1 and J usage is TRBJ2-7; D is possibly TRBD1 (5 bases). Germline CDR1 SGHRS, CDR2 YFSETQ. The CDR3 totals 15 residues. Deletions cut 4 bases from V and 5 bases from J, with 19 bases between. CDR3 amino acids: CASSRGLKESDEQYV. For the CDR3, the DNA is TGCGCCAGCAGCAGGGGCCTTAAAGAAAGCGACGAGCAGTACGTC.

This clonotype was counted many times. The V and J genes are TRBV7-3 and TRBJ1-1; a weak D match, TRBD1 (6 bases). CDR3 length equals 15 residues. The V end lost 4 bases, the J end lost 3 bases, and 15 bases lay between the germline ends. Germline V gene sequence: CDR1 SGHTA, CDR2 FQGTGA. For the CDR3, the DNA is TGTGCCAGCAGCTCCCATCCAGGGGTTGACACTGAAGCTTTCTTT. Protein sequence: CASSSHPGVDTEAFF. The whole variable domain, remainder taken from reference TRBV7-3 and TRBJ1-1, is GAGVSQTPSNKVTEKGKYVELRCDPISGHTALYWYRQSLGQGPEFLIYFQGTGAADDSGLPNDRFFAVRPEGSVSTLKIQRTERGDSAVYLCASSSHPGVDTEAFFGQGTRLTVV.

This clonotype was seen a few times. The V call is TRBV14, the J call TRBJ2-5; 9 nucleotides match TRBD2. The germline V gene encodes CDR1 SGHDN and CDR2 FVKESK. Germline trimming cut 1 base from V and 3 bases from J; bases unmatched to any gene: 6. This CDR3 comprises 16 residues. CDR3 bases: TGTGCCAGCAGCCAAGCTCCCGCGGGGGGGAAAGAGACCCAGTACTTC. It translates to CASSQAPAGGKETQYF.

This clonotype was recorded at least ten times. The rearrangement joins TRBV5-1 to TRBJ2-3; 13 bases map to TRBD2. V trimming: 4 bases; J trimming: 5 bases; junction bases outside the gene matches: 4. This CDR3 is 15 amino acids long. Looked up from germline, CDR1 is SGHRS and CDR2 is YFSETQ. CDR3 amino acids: CASSAGLAGIDTQYF. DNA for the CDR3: TGCGCCAGCAGCGCGGGACTAGCGGGGATAGATACGCAGTATTTT.

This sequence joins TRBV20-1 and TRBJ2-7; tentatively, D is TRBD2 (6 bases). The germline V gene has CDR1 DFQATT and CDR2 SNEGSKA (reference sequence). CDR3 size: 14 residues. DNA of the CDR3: TGCAGTGCCAGAGAGGACGGGAGCTCCTACGAGCAGTACGTC. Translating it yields CSAREDGSSYEQYV.

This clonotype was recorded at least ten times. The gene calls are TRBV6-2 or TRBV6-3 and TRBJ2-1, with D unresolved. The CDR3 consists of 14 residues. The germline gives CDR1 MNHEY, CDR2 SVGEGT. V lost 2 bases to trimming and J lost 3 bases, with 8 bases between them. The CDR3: CASSYLNSYNEQFF. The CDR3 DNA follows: TGTGCCAGCAGTTACCTGAATAGCTACAATGAGCAGTTCTTC.

CDR3 nucleotide sequence: TGCGCCAGCAGCTCCGGACCTTCCCGGGGCACTGAAGCTTTCTTT. Amino acids: CASSSGPSRGTEAFF. The chain is built from TRBV5-1 and TRBJ1-1; no clear D gene. V lost 3 bases and J lost 4, with 16 bases in between. Germline V gene lookup returns CDR1 SGHRS and CDR2 YFSETQ. The CDR3 sequence is 15 residues long.

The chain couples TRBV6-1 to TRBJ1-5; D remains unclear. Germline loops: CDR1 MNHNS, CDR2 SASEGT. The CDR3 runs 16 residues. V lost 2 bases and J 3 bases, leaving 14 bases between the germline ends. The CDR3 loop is CASSEPHAQNNQPQHF. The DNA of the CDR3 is TGTGCCAGCAGTGAACCCCACGCGCAGAACAATCAGCCCCAGCATTTT.

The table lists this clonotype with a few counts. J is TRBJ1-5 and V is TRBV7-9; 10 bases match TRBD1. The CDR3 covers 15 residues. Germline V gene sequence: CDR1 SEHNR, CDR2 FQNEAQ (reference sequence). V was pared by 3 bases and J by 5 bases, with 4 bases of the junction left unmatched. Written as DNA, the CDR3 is TGTGCCAGCAGCTTCGGACAGGGGGGACATCAGCCCCAGCATTTT. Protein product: CASSFGQGGHQPQHF.

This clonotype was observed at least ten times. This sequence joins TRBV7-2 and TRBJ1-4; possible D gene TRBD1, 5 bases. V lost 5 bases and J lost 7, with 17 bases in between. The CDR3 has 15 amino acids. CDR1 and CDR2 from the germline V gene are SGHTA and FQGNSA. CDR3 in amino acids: CASSRLRARVEKLFF. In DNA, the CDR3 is TGTGCCAGCAGCCGTCTCAGGGCTCGGGTTGAAAAACTGTTTTTT. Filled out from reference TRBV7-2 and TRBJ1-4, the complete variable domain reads GAGVSQSPSNKVTEKGKDVELRCDPISGHTALYWYRQSLGQGLEFLIYFQGNSAPDKSGLPSDRFSAERTGGSVSTLTIQRTQQEDSAVYLCASSRLRARVEKLFFGSGTQLSVL.

The CDR3 region is CASRTGGEQYF. The CDR3 DNA sequence: TGTGCCAGCAGGACAGGGGGTGAGCAGTACTTC. The J gene is TRBJ2-7, the V gene TRBV12-3 or TRBV12-4; TRBD1 matches at 9 bases. V was clipped by 6 bases and J by 7 bases; unmatched bases: 1. This CDR3 has 11 residues.

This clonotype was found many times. The CDR3 reads CASSFRLSPGLAESTDTQYF. The CDR3 nucleotides read TGTGCCAGCAGCTTCCGCCTTTCACCGGGACTAGCGGAGAGCACAGATACGCAGTATTTT. The chain links TRBV11-2 to TRBJ2-3; TRBD2 matches 11 bases. The J segment lost 0 bases and the V segment lost 3 bases, leaving 14 bases of the junction unmatched. This CDR3 has 20 amino acids. Germline V gives CDR1 SGHAT, CDR2 FQNNGV.

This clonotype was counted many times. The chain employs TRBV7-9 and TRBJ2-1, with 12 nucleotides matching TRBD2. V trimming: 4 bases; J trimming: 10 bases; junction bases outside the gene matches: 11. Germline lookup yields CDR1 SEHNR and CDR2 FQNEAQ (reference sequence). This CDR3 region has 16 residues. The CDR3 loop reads CASSSATSGGRLEQFF. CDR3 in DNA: TGTGCCAGCAGCTCCGCCACTAGCGGGGGGCGGTTAGAGCAGTTCTTC.

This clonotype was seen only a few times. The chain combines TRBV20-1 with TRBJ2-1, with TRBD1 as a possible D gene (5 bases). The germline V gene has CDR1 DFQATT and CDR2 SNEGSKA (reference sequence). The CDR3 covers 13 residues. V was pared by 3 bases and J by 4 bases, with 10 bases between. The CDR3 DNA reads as TGCAGTGCTAGGGGGCCCTCTTACAATGAGCAGTTCTTC. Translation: CSARGPSYNEQFF.

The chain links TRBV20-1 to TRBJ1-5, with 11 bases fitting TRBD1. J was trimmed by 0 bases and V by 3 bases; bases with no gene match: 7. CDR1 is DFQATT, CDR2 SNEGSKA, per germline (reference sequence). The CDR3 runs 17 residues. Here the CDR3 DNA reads TGCAGTGCTAGGCCCAGGACAGGGGGCTATAGCAATCAGCCCCAGCATTTT. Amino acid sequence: CSARPRTGGYSNQPQHF.

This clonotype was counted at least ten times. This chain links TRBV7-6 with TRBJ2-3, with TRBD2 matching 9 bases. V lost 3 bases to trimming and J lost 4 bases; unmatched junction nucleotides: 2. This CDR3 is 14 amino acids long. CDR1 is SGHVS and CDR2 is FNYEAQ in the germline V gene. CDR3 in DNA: TGTGCCAGCAGCTTGCTAGCGGGGTCAGATACGCAGTATTTT. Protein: CASSLLAGSDTQYF.